This entry concerns a single T cell receptor (beta chain). The junction shows a germline mismatch at one end, possibly a read error. The data stem from a study of T cells after yellow fever vaccination. The V gene's germline CDR1 is KGHDR and CDR2 SFDVKD. The length of the CDR3 is 15 residues. In TCRdb, the 5' RACE reads were re-called with MiXCR into one record per CDR3 protein. The table lists some 340,000 distinct CDR3 sequences, approximately 12% of them singletons, with about 3.5% in the top ten. The genes are TRBV24-1 and TRBJ2-5; weak D call: TRBD2 (6 bases). The TCR comes from a man aged 18 to 30 who received the YFV17D yellow fever vaccine. The sample in question was CD4+ T cells sorted from PBMCs, obtained 45 days after the yellow fever booster vaccination. CDR3 nucleotide sequence: TGTGCCACCAGTGAGGCGGGGCCGTACCAAGAGACCCAGAACTTC. This codes for CATSEAGPYQETQNF.